The present TCR beta chain was sequenced within a study of OX40 agonist ivuxolimab in advanced cancers. The wider study: Ivuxolimab, an agonist antibody against OX40 (CD134), was given to patients. Ivuxolimab, which patients received intravenously every 2 weeks, was dosed at 0.01 to 10 mg/kg.

From germline, CDR1 is PRHDT and CDR2 FYEKMQ (reference sequence). The length of the CDR3 is 14 residues. The V and J ends lost 5 bases and 8 bases respectively, with 15 bases between them. The protocol was immunoSEQ multiplex PCR, while the TCRdb copy is restricted to in-frame clones and leaves out a portion. The data contain tens of thousands of clones, just over 85% of them singletons. Study outcomes and limitations: More expanded clones were found, on average, in CD8+ than in CD4+ T cells.

About this clone itself: What it binds is not known.

The material sequenced was CD4+ or CD8+ T cells sorted from blood, taken in a trial of the OX40 agonist ivuxolimab. V gene TRBV13 combines with J gene TRBJ1-4; D unresolved. The clonotype comes from an adult with an advanced solid tumor such as melanoma, head and neck, liver or kidney cancer. The CDR3 loop reads CASSPRGAGEKLFF. The CDR3 region has the DNA TGTGCCAGCAGCCCCCGGGGAGCGGGGGAAAAACTGTTTTTT.